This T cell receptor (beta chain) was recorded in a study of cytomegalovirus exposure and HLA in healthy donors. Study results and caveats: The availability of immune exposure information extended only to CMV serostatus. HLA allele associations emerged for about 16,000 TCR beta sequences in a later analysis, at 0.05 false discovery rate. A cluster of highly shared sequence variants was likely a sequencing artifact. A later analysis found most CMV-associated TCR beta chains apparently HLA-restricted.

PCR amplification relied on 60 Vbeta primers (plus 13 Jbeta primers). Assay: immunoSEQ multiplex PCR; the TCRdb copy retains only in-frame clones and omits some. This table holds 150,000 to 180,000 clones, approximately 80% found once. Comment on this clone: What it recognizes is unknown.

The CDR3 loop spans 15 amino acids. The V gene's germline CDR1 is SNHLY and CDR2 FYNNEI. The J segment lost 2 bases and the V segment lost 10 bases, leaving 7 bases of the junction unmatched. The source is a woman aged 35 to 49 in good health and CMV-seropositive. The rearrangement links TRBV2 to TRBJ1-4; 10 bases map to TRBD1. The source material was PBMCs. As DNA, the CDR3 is TGTGCCACCGGACCGGACAGGGGGACTAATGAAAAACTGTTTTTT. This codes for CATGPDRGTNEKLFF.